These 11 T cell receptor beta chains share one sample of origin, sequenced in a study of cytomegalovirus exposure and HLA in healthy donors. 13 Jbeta primers and 60 Vbeta primers were used for the PCR. Assay used: immunoSEQ multiplex PCR; TCRdb lists only in-frame clones, some missing. The sample shows approximately 150,000 clones, around 79% of them seen only once. Sequenced input: PBMCs. These receptors originate from a woman aged 40 to 55 in good health and CMV-seropositive.

The chain has TRBV5-6 and TRBJ2-7; 9 bases are a match to TRBD2. CDR3 size: 15 residues. CDR1 is SGHDT and CDR2 is YYEEEE in the germline V gene. After removal of 0 bases from V and 2 bases from J, the junction contained 3 bases not matched to a gene. The CDR3 loop reads CASSLGASGTYEQYF. As DNA, the CDR3 is TGTGCCAGCAGCTTGGGAGCTAGCGGGACCTACGAGCAGTACTTC. Combining the CDR3 with reference TRBV5-6 and TRBJ2-7 gives the whole variable domain DAGVTQSPTHLIKTRGQQVTLRCSPKSGHDTVSWYQQALGQGPQFIFQYYEEEERQRGNFPDRFSGHQFPNYSSELNVNALLLGDSALYLCASSLGASGTYEQYFGPGTRLTVT.

The chain couples TRBV7-9 to TRBJ2-7, with D maybe TRBD2 (6 bases). V lost 2 bases, J lost 2 bases, and 13 bases lay in between. Germline CDR1 reads SEHNR; CDR2 reads FQNEAQ (reference sequence). This CDR3 region has 15 residues. The CDR3 sequence: CASSLRGGEAYEQYF. The CDR3 DNA reads TGTGCCAGCAGCTTAAGAGGAGGGGAAGCCTACGAGCAGTACTTC.

The V gene is TRBV5-4, the J gene TRBJ1-6; D ambiguous. The CDR3 spans 15 residues. V lost 0 bases and J lost 7, with 11 bases in between. In germline, CDR1 is SGHNT, CDR2 YYREEE (reference sequence). Written as DNA, the CDR3 is TGTGCCAGCAGCTTGGGAGGGATTGGGAATTCACCCCTCCACTTT. This sequence encodes CASSLGGIGNSPLHF.

The V and J genes are TRBV7-2 and TRBJ1-4; D might be TRBD1 (6 bases). The germline V gene encodes CDR1 SGHTA and CDR2 FQGNSA. The CDR3 has 15 residues. Trimming took 4 bases from V and 8 from J, leaving 17 bases between them. The CDR3 loop reads CASSSSGATGEKLFF. The CDR3 DNA is TGTGCCAGCAGCTCATCAGGGGCTACAGGGGAAAAACTGTTTTTT.

The rearrangement uses TRBV18 and TRBJ1-4, with D unclear. Germline V lookup: CDR1 KGHSH, CDR2 LQKENI. The CDR3 has 13 amino acids. Trimming left V 4 bases short and J 0 bases short, with 3 bases between. The CDR3 loop is CASSRATNEKLFF. As DNA, the CDR3 is TGTGCCAGCTCACGCGCAACTAATGAAAAACTGTTTTTT.

The rearrangement links TRBV18 to TRBJ2-3, with 12 bases aligning to TRBD2. CDR3 length: 18 amino acids. V lost 2 bases and J lost 1; bases outside the gene matches: 7. Germline V gene lookup returns CDR1 KGHSH and CDR2 LQKENI. This chain's CDR3 is CASSPILAGGQRTDTQYF. CDR3 coding DNA: TGTGCCAGCTCACCAATACTAGCGGGGGGCCAGCGCACAGATACGCAGTATTTT.

The chain combines TRBV11-2 with TRBJ2-5; 9 bases are shared with TRBD2. This CDR3 is 16 amino acids long. In germline, CDR1 is SGHAT, CDR2 FQNNGV. Trimming at V came to 1 base and at J to 2 bases, leaving 5 bases not matched to a gene. The CDR3 DNA sequence: TGTGCCAGCAGCTTAGCGATGCGGGGGGGACAAGAGACCCAGTACTTC. It is translated as CASSLAMRGGQETQYF.

The rearrangement links TRBV7-2 to TRBJ1-2; D ambiguous. V lost 5 bases, J lost 8 bases, and 12 bases lay in between. This CDR3 is built from 12 residues. Germline CDR1 is SGHTA and CDR2 is FQGNSA. The CDR3 sequence is CASSPGLTGYTF. Here the CDR3 DNA reads TGTGCCAGCAGCCCCGGTCTAACCGGCTACACCTTC.

As regards this clone: An end of the junction differs from the germline gene, which may be a read error. The V and J genes are TRBV7-9 and TRBJ2-1; weak D call: TRBD1 (5 bases). This CDR3 has 16 amino acids. The germline V gene has CDR1 SEHNR and CDR2 FQNEAQ (reference sequence). The CDR3 nucleotides read TGTTCCAGCAGTTTCCCGAGACAGTTGGTCTACAATGAGCAGTTCTTC. This gives the protein CSSSFPRQLVYNEQFF.

This rearrangement joins TRBV18 to TRBJ2-7, with 11 bases aligning to TRBD1. Germline lookup yields CDR1 KGHSH and CDR2 LQKENI. The CDR3 sequence is 16 residues long. V shed 0 bases, J shed 5 bases, and the junction held 6 bases outside the gene matches. CDR3 DNA sequence: TGTGCCAGCTCACCACCAACCGGGACAGGGGGGAACGAGCAGTACTTC. Amino acid sequence: CASSPPTGTGGNEQYF.

This clone was observed a few times. The CDR3 loop reads CASSLGGGTDTQYF. CDR3 nucleotide sequence: TGTGCCAGCAGCTTAGGCGGGGGCACAGATACGCAGTATTTT. The V gene is TRBV11-3, the J gene TRBJ2-3; D possibly corresponds to TRBD2 (6 bases). Germline V CDR1 and CDR2: SGHNT, YENEEA. Trimming removed 1 base at V and 1 base at J, with 6 bases between. The CDR3 consists of 14 residues.